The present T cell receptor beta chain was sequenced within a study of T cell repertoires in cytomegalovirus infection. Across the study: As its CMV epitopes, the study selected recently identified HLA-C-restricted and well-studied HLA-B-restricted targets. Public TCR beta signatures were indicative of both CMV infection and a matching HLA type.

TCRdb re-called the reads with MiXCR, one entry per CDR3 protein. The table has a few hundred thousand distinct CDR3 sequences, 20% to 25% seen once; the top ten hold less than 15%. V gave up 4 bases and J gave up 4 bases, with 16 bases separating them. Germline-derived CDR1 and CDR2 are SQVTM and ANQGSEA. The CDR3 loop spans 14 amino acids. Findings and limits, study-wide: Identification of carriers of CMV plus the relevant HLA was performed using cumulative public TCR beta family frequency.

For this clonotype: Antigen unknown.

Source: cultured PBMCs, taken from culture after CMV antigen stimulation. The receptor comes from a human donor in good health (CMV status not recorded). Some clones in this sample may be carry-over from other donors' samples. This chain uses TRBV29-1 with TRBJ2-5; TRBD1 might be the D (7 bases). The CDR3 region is CSVVTGRSGETQYF. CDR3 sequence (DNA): TGCAGCGTTGTGACAGGGAGGTCAGGAGAGACCCAGTACTTC. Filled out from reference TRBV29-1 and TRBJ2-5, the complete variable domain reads SAVISQKPSRDICQRGTSLTIQCQVDSQVTMMFWYRQQPGQSLTLIATANQGSEATYESGFVIDKFPISRPNLTFSTLTVSNMSPEDSSIYLCSVVTGRSGETQYFGPGTRLLVL.